Shown below are 9 T cell receptor beta chains from a single sample sequenced in a study of PD-1 blockade in classical Hodgkin lymphoma. Produced via immunoSEQ multiplex PCR; TCRdb's table is partial and in-frame only. The repertoire has approximately 65,000 clones, 88% of them found once; the top ten carry about 12%. After autologous stem cell transplantation all patients relapsed, and prior brentuximab vedotin exposure differed between cohorts. The material was peripheral blood mononuclear cells (PBMCs), obtained at baseline. The receptors originated from a human donor with classical Hodgkin lymphoma.

The rearrangement links TRBV7-9 to TRBJ2-2; D is unclear. The germline V and J ends were trimmed by 8 bases and 6 bases, with 19 bases remaining between them. The CDR3 covers 15 residues. Germline CDR1 SEHNR, CDR2 FQNEAQ (reference sequence). The CDR3 DNA is TGTGCCAGCTCTCCTACGGGCAGGATTTCCGGGGAGCTGTTTTTT. Translated: CASSPTGRISGELFF.

This rearrangement joins TRBV7-9 to TRBJ2-2; D gene unclear. The CDR3 is 12 residues long. With 5 bases removed from V and 5 bases from J, the gap between germline ends came to 6 bases. CDR1 and CDR2 (germline): SEHNR, FQNEAQ (reference sequence). The CDR3 bases are TGTGCCAGCAGCCGGGTAACCGGGGAGCTGTTTTTT. It is translated as CASSRVTGELFF.

This chain connects TRBV9 to TRBJ1-3, with D unclear. Germline CDR1 and CDR2: SGDLS and YYNGEE. V lost 4 bases and J lost 4, with 12 bases in between. The CDR3 totals 14 residues. The CDR3 here is CASSPHPVGNTIYF. The CDR3 nucleotides read TGTGCCAGCAGCCCTCACCCTGTCGGAAACACCATATATTTT.

This rearrangement joins TRBV5-1 to TRBJ2-1; D not certain. Germline values: CDR1 SGHRS, CDR2 YFSETQ. The V gene lost 2 bases and the J gene lost 0 bases, with 15 bases spanning the gap. The CDR3 length is 17 residues. CDR3 coding DNA: TGCGCCAGCAGCTTTTTTGCGGTGGCGAGCTCCTACAATGAGCAGTTCTTC. It is translated as CASSFFAVASSYNEQFF.

A single count supports this clone. V and J are TRBV6-5 and TRBJ2-7; 11 positions match TRBD2. The CDR3 has 14 amino acids. CDR1 is MNHEY, CDR2 SVGAGI, per germline. V lost 4 bases, J lost 3 bases, and 2 bases stayed unmatched. This CDR3 reads CASSLTSGGYEQYF. CDR3 in DNA: TGTGCCAGCAGTTTAACTAGCGGGGGCTACGAGCAGTACTTC.

This chain joins TRBV27 and TRBJ1-4, with 8 bases lining up with TRBD1. Germline-derived CDR1 and CDR2 are MNHEY and SMNVEV (reference sequence). The CDR3 has 15 residues. The junction had 4 bases not matched to a gene; V was cut back by 6 bases and J by 1 base. The CDR3 here is CASSSGGRTNEKLFF. The CDR3 DNA reads as TGTGCCAGCAGCTCAGGGGGCAGAACTAATGAAAAACTGTTTTTT.

This chain uses TRBV25-1 with TRBJ2-1; D is possibly TRBD2 (5 bases). The CDR3 totals 16 residues. The germline CDR1 and CDR2 sequences are MGHDK and SYGVNS. V lost 1 base and J lost 4, with 14 bases in between. CDR3 amino acids: CASSEFRGLGYNEQFF. CDR3 nucleotides: TGTGCCAGCAGTGAATTTAGAGGGCTCGGGTACAATGAGCAGTTCTTC.

The CDR3 spells CASSITTGNTIYF. CDR3 bases: TGTGCCAGCAGCATTACTACTGGAAACACCATATATTTT. The chain couples TRBV21-1 to TRBJ1-3. TRBV21-1 is flagged as a pseudogene. This CDR3 has 13 amino acids.

The chain joins TRBV11-3 to TRBJ2-2; D not certain. The germline CDR1 and CDR2 sequences are SGHNT and YENEEA. This CDR3 has 12 amino acids. Trimming stripped 1 base from V and 6 bases from J, with 3 bases between. In DNA form, the CDR3 reads TGTGCCAGCAGCTTAGTGGCCGGGGAGCTGTTTTTT. This translates into CASSLVAGELFF.